This T cell receptor (beta chain) was identified in a study of low-dose radiotherapy and immunotherapy resistance in tumors. On the study more broadly: Cohort 2 patients were irradiated with 1 Gy every two weeks, reaching 13 Gy over 26 weeks. One day before radiation and immunotherapy, intravenous cyclophosphamide 200 mg/m2 was administered, with this repeated every two weeks.

TRAV- and TRBV-specific primers, spanning alpha and beta chains, primed first-strand cDNA. It was with a constant-region primer and a V-primer adapter that TCRs were amplified over roughly 19 PCR cycles. It was by in vitro transcription that isolated mRNA was amplified. MiXCR, applied by TCRdb to the reads, yields one record per CDR3 protein. The table has approximately 100,000 distinct CDR3 sequences, around 20% seen once. This clonotype was seen many times. Time point meaning: after trial treatment. The treatment: LDRT plus nivolumab, ipilimumab, low-dose cyclophosphamide and aspirin (RACIN trial). Qualifying patients carried advanced solid tumors devoid of tumor-infiltrating lymphocytes. V lost 5 bases and J lost 2; bases outside the gene matches: 13. CDR1 and CDR2 (germline): SEHNR, FQNEAQ (reference sequence). The CDR3 runs to 17 residues.

The V and J genes are TRBV7-9 and TRBJ1-2; TRBD1 matches at 8 bases. The sample in question was PBMCs, obtained after low-dose radiotherapy plus immunotherapy. This clonotype originated in a male donor with prostate cancer. For the CDR3, the DNA is TGTGCCAGCAGCCCCGGGCAGGGGGCGCCGGGGAACTATGGCTACACCTTC. Protein sequence: CASSPGQGAPGNYGYTF.